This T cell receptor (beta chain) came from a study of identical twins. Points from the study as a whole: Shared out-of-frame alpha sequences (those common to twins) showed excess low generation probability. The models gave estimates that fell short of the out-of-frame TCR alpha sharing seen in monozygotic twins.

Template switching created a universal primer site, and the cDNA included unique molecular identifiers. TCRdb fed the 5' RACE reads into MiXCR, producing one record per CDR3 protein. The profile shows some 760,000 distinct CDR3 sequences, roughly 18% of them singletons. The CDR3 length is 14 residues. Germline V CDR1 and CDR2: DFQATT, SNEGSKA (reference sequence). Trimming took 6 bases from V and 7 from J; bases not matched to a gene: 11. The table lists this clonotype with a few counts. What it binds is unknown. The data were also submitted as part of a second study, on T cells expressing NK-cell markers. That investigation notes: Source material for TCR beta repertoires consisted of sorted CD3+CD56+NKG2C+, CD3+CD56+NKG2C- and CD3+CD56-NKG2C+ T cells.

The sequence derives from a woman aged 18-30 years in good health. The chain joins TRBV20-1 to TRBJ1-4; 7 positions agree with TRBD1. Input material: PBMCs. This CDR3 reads CSAHDYRGGEKLFF. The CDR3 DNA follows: TGCAGTGCGCACGACTACAGGGGAGGTGAAAAACTGTTTTTT.